This section outlines one TCR beta chain sequence together with its context. This clonotype was observed at least ten times. Its target antigen remains unknown. Base qualities are not provided; no much larger clone lies one nucleotide away. The data derive from a study of regulatory T cells in long-lasting Graves disease listed by TCRdb under 2021. About the study as a whole: Patients with newly diagnosed Graves' disease had been on antithyroid drugs for under 3 months. Patients with persistent Graves' disease were compared with patients with newly diagnosed Graves' disease using TCR sequencing and RNA sequencing of peripheral blood. The study was registered as a clinical trial and conducted in China. TCR sequencing covered some 13 persistent and 20 or so newly diagnosed Graves' disease patients, 33 samples in total. The full study reports these points: Compared with newly diagnosed patients, persistent Graves' disease patients had lower TCR Shannon entropy and fewer highly expanded clones, which suggests clonal expansion. Peripheral blood alone was examined, since thyroid tissue, which constituted the primary lesion, could not be accessed. The authors acknowledged the small sample size as a limitation that may reduce accuracy. TRBV28, TRBJ1-2 and TRBJ2-5 were preferentially used in persistent disease, while TRBV20-1 and TRBJ2-1 were favored in newly diagnosed disease. A larger number of public clonotypes was shared among persistent patients (fewer than 3,000) than among newly diagnosed patients (about 990). Sequencing and analysis were restricted to the TCR beta chain.

Library creation used multiplex PCR. The sample was run on an Illumina HiSeq 4000. TCR beta libraries were built with iRepertoire HTBI primers and Arm-PCR amplification of CDR3 regions. Before sequencing, the PCR products underwent gel purification. The authors' analysis ran thus. Across samples, approximately 68 TRBV and 13 to 15 TRBJ segments were identified and used for gene usage analysis of CDR3 amino acid clonotypes. Filtered high-quality paired reads were merged into contigs using COPE and FqMerger. BLAST was used to align contigs to IMGT TRBV, TRBD and TRBJ reference genes, and CDR3 was defined according to IMGT. Any clonotype with a frequency above 0.1% was classified as a highly expanded clone. Repertoire diversity was measured by Shannon entropy, and V-J evenness by the Gini coefficient. Clonotypes shared by more than one individual were considered public. Through fastp at Q25 and MiXCR, TCRdb rebuilt clones from the public reads, retaining in-frame beta chains. Entries that share a CDR3 protein sequence are merged under the most common genes and DNA. TCRdb, not the authors, supplied the V and J calls. The sample yields about 530,000 distinct CDR3 sequences; about 16% were counted once. The ten most abundant clones make up roughly 25% of the sample.

The germline V end is reduced by 4 bases and the J end by 1 base; junction bases left unmatched: 6. From the cysteine through the phenylalanine, the CDR3 covers 15 amino acids. The entry retains the CDR3 DNA only, 45 bases that are in frame from base 1. According to the germline V gene (reference sequence), CDR1 reads LGHDT and CDR2 reads YNNKEL. The time point label on this specimen signifies: newly diagnosed GD, antithyroid drugs for less than 3 months. For both TCR sequencing and RNA sequencing, RNA was extracted from PBMCs using TRIzol. The diagnosis of Graves' disease followed American Thyroid Association guidelines. The patients came from an endocrinology department in Xi'an, China. Each patient gave about 10 milliliters of peripheral blood, collected in an EDTA anticoagulant tube. Ficoll Paque Plus density gradient separation was used to isolate PBMCs, and no further T cell sorting was done. An Agilent 2100 Bioanalyzer and agarose gel were used to check RNA quality, and a NanoDrop 2000 was used to measure RNA concentration.

These same data were also listed under a study on T cells in Graves' hyperthyroidism and ophthalmopathy. As that second study puts it: A patient counted as having stable Graves' hyperthyroidism if no progression to ophthalmopathy occurred over 18 months of follow-up. Hyperthyroidism patients were aged 18 to 65 years and newly diagnosed, with disease duration of less than 2 months. Any patient with an uncontrolled infection, another autoimmune disease, pregnancy or lactation was excluded. Diagnoses relied on clinical symptoms, serum thyroxine and TRAb, thyroid ultrasound and orbital computed tomography. The TCR CDR3 was subjected to a first round of RT-PCR using the HTBI primer set and the Qiagen OneStep RT-PCR kit. Most expanded thyroid clonotypes (frequency above 0.001) were also found in blood, which suggests that blood repertoires may mirror thyroid immune responses. A model built on a 13 V-J signature distinguished ophthalmopathy from stable hyperthyroidism, reaching 85% to 90% sensitivity and 81.08% specificity in cross-validation and 80%/75% in testing. In validation, the model predicted progression to ophthalmopathy a median of approximately 6.6 months before onset, with around 70% sensitivity and roughly 77% specificity. To identify TCR V-J signatures that set the groups apart, the researchers used a discovery cohort of 100 or so patients, made up of under 50 with Graves' ophthalmopathy and some 60 with stable Graves' hyperthyroidism. Prospective prediction of ophthalmopathy was tested in an independent validation cohort of fewer than 20 hyperthyroidism patients and roughly 16 patients who later progressed to ophthalmopathy. The 100 or so discovery patients were divided at random into training and test sets in a 7:3 ratio. In several Graves' hyperthyroidism patients, the study also compared T-cell repertoires from thyroid tissue with T-cell repertoires from blood. After sampling, hyperthyroidism patients received methimazole starting at 30 mg daily, and ophthalmopathy patients received high-dose intravenous methylprednisolone. Libraries were constructed in a second round of multiplex PCR, after which size selection and purification were carried out. Libraries were sequenced paired-end with 100 bp reads on an Illumina HiSeq2000. SOAPnuke was used to process the raw data, with reads discarded if the reads contained adapters or uncalled bases, had a mean Phred below 15, or lacked an exact constant-primer or identifier match. High-quality paired reads were merged using COPE v1.2.5, and each unique nucleotide sequence was defined as a clonotype. Clonotypes were aligned to IMGT TRBV, TRBD and TRBJ reference segments using MiTCR v1.1. The analysis was restricted to V-J combinations with a frequency above 0.0001, which together covered 99% to 99.2% of the repertoires. The TCS score was defined as the ratio of F50 (clonal expansion) to E x V (chaos), calculated using BLOSUM62-based TCRdist between CDR3 peptides within each V-J. Welch's t-statistics and random forest reduced fewer than 600 V-J features to 13, which were used in a naive Bayes classifier (R e1071). No statistical method was used to fix the sample size in advance, and group allocation was not hidden from the investigators. The paper describes TCR Vbeta CDR3 sequencing of 130 to 150 peripheral blood samples, made up of 40 to 45 ophthalmopathy patients, some 80 hyperthyroidism patients and about 17 progressor patients.

This sequence uses TRBV3-1 and TRBJ1-1; the central 7 bases match TRBD1. The origin of this receptor is a woman between 40 and 65 years old with Graves disease. Donor details come from another sample of the same person, matched by shared clones. Material: peripheral blood mononuclear cells (PBMCs), obtained at new diagnosis, from a patient treated with antithyroid drugs. The DNA reads as follows: TGTGCCAGCAGCCCCTGGGACAGCGGGAACACTGAAGCTTTCTTT. Translated, it gives CASSPWDSGNTEAFF.